This T cell receptor beta chain stems from a study of T cells in Graves' hyperthyroidism and ophthalmopathy. V dropped 4 bases and J dropped 5 bases, with 17 bases sitting between them. Germline V gene sequence: CDR1 LGHDT, CDR2 YNNKEL (reference sequence). The CDR3 sequence is 15 residues long. The table lists this clonotype with many counts. RNA transcripts were the template for amplifying TCR beta CDR3 regions. The HTBI set primed first-round TCR CDR3 RT-PCR. One entry per CDR3 protein, called by TCRdb with MiXCR from the multiplex PCR reads. Of fewer than 450,000 distinct CDR3 sequences listed, roughly 15% are singletons.

V gene TRBV3-1 combines with J gene TRBJ1-1; D may be TRBD1 (5 bases). Sequenced input: blood. This sequence originates from a woman aged 55-75 years with Graves' ophthalmopathy. CDR3 loop: CASSRRGPTGTEAFF. In nucleotides, the CDR3 is TGTGCCAGCAGCCGGAGGGGCCCTACAGGAACTGAAGCTTTCTTT.